A selection of T cell receptor beta chains follows, all from one sample in a study of sequential checkpoint blockade in melanoma. Only in-frame clones appear in the TCRdb table, and some are missing; sequencing was by immunoSEQ multiplex PCR. This repertoire shows about 20,000 clones, 82% found once; its top ten account for 51%. The sequencing used CD8+ T cells sorted from blood (inferred from file names), collected from a patient given nivolumab and ipilimumab in sequence. These receptors all stem from a human donor with melanoma. CDR3s include the opening cysteine and the closing phenylalanine or tryptophan. The order of the fields is V gene, J gene, CDR3 protein.

TRBV5-1	TRBJ1-5	CASSSPGQISNQPQHF
TRBV27	TRBJ2-7	CASSTGQGSEQYF
TRBV5-6	TRBJ2-2	CASSRFDTQGTGELFF
TRBV4-2	TRBJ1-1	CASSSRAGYPLPGAFF
TRBV13	TRBJ1-1	CASSSDNLNTEAFF
TRBV5-1	TRBJ2-1	CASSLPTSGGPRNEQFF
TRBV27	TRBJ2-1	CASSTRGSYNEQFF
TRBV21-1	TRBJ2-7	CASSKEVAVPVSYEQYF
TRBV11-2	TRBJ2-3	CASSLTGKDTQYF
TRBV6-1	TRBJ2-7	CASSEGRGGRGDEQYF
TRBV9	TRBJ2-1	CASSDQVEQFF
TRBV4-2	TRBJ2-1	CASSLGDRSYNEQFF
TRBV5-1	TRBJ1-1	CASSNWTGKATEAFF
TRBV28	TRBJ2-7	CASSPGLPYEQYF
TRBV7-9	TRBJ2-2	CASSHDAGRANTGELFF
TRBV7-9	TRBJ2-1	CASSPRTKDEQFF
TRBV28	TRBJ2-7	CASTLTGGADREQYF